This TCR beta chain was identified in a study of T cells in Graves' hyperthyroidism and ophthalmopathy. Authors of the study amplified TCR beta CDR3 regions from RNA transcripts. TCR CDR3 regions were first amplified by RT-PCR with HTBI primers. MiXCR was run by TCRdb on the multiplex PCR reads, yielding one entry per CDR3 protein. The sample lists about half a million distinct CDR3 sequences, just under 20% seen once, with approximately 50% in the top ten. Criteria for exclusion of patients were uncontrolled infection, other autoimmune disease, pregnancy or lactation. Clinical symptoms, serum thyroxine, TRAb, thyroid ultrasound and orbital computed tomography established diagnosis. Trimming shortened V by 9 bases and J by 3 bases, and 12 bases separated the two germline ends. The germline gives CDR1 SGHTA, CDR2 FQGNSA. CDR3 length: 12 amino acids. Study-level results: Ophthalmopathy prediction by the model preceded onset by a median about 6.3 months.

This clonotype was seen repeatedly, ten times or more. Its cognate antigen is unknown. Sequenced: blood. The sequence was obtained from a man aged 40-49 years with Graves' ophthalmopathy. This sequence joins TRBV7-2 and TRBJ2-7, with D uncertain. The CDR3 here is CASHGANYEQYF. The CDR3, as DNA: TGTGCCAGTCACGGAGCGAACTACGAGCAGTACTTC.